These T cell receptor beta chains were read from a single sample in a study of shared clonotypes between healthy human individuals. Sequenced by immunoSEQ multiplex PCR; TCRdb stores in-frame clones only, minus some. The top ten hold about 1.1% of the sample, which has roughly 2 million clones, about 95% seen once. Source material: naive CD8+ T cells sorted from blood. Source of these receptors: a young man in good health. CDR3s include the opening cysteine and the closing phenylalanine or tryptophan. The order of the fields is clone size, V gene, D gene, J gene, CDR3 DNA, CDR3 protein. D genes are given only for firm matches. Clone size is shown for a subset of rows, as once, few, many or a class of expanded clone.

NA	TRBV6-1	NA	TRBJ1-1	TGTGCCAGCAGTAGAACAGATATCACTGAAGCTTTCTTT	CASSRTDITEAFF
NA	TRBV29-1	NA	TRBJ1-2	TGCAGCGTGGAGAACCAGGGTGACTATGGCTACACCTTC	CSVENQGDYGYTF
NA	TRBV9	TRBD1	TRBJ1-2	TGTGCCAGCAGCCCCCGGGACAGCCCCTATGGCTACACCTTC	CASSPRDSPYGYTF
NA	TRBV4-3	NA	TRBJ2-7	TGCGCCAGCAGCCAAGATATAAACTACGAGCAGTACTTC	CASSQDINYEQYF
NA	TRBV4-2	NA	TRBJ2-5	TGTGCCAGCAGCCAAGATCAAGAAGGGGGGGAGACCCAGTACTTC	CASSQDQEGGETQYF
NA	TRBV4-1	NA	TRBJ2-5	TGCGCCAGCAGCCAAGGCGGTCAAGAGACCCAGTACTTC	CASSQGGQETQYF
NA	TRBV7-8	NA	TRBJ2-1	TGTGCCAGCAGCTATTACAATGAGCAGTTCTTC	CASSYYNEQFF
NA	TRBV27	TRBD2	TRBJ2-3	TGTGCCAGCAGTTCCCACTCGTTACCAACTAGCGGCTGGGGTACGCAGTATTTT	CASSSHSLPTSGWGTQYF
NA	TRBV5-4	NA	TRBJ1-2	TGTGCCAGCAGCCCCGAAAGGGACGTTGGAAGAAACTATGGCTACACCTTC	CASSPERDVGRNYGYTF
NA	TRBV2	NA	TRBJ2-3	TGTGCCAGCAGTGAAGGGGTTAGTTCCCGCACAGATACGCAGTATTTT	CASSEGVSSRTDTQYF
NA	TRBV7-2	TRBD1	TRBJ1-4	TGTGCCAGCAGCATGACAGGGGGCGAGAATGAAAAACTGTTTTTT	CASSMTGGENEKLFF
NA	TRBV9	NA	TRBJ2-3	TGTGCCAGCAGCGTAGGCGGGTACGCCACAGATACGCAGTATTTT	CASSVGGYATDTQYF
NA	TRBV6-5	NA	TRBJ1-3	TGTGCCAGCAGTTACTTCCCGAGGTCAGGAAACACCATATATTTT	CASSYFPRSGNTIYF
NA	TRBV28	NA	TRBJ1-2	TGTGCCAGCAGCCCACCGGAGGGGTTCTATGGCTACACCTTC	CASSPPEGFYGYTF
NA	TRBV6-5	NA	TRBJ2-2	TGTGCCAGCAGTTCCCTACCGGAGGGTACCGGGGAGCTGTTTTTT	CASSSLPEGTGELFF
NA	TRBV30	TRBD1	TRBJ2-2	TGTGCCTGGAGTGCGGGGACAGTGGGGGAGCTGTTTTTT	CAWSAGTVGELFF
NA	TRBV23-1	NA	TRBJ1-2	TGCGCCAGCACCATGTGCGGGGGCTATGGCTACACCTTC	CASTMCGGYGYTF
NA	TRBV30	NA	TRBJ1-1	TGTGCCTGGAGTCCAGTACGGGATGAAGCTTTCTTT	CAWSPVRDEAFF
NA	TRBV9	NA	TRBJ2-7	TGTGCCAGCAGCGTAGCTTCAGGGACTGGGGCCGAGCAGTACTTC	CASSVASGTGAEQYF
once	TRBV1	NA	TRBJ1-5	TGCACCAGCGCGCCCGGGACAGGGGGCAATCAGCCCCAGCATTTT	CTSAPGTGGNQPQHF
NA	TRBV9	NA	TRBJ2-7	TGTGCCAGCAGCGTGACGACGGAAAGCTACGAGCAGTACTTC	CASSVTTESYEQYF
NA	TRBV27	NA	TRBJ2-7	TGTGCCAGCAGTTCCACGTGGGACCGCGCCTACGAGCAGTACTTC	CASSSTWDRAYEQYF
NA	TRBV11-2	NA	TRBJ1-2	TGTGCCAGCAGCCCTGGCCTTGGTGCTAACTATGGCTACACCTTC	CASSPGLGANYGYTF
NA	TRBV4-3	NA	TRBJ2-7	TGCGCCAGCAGCCAAGATCGAGGAGAGGGGGAGTTCCTGTACTTC	CASSQDRGEGEFLYF
NA	TRBV15	NA	TRBJ2-1	TGTGCCACCAGTGGAGAGGGTGAGCAGTTCTTC	CATSGEGEQFF
once	TRBV7-9	NA	TRBJ1-1	TGTGCCAGCAGCTTAGGAGGGCTTGGCATGAACACTGAAGCTTTCTTT	CASSLGGLGMNTEAFF
NA	TRBV11-1	NA	TRBJ1-1	TGTGCCAGCAGCTTCGATCTGTCGGAAGCTTTCTTT	CASSFDLSEAFF
NA	TRBV6-1	NA	TRBJ1-3	TGTGCCAGCGGACCCCTGCTCTCTGGAAACACCATATATTTT	CASGPLLSGNTIYF
once	TRBV30	NA	TRBJ1-4	TGTGCCTGGAGCCTACAGGGTGAAAAACTGTTTTTT	CAWSLQGEKLFF